A selection of T cell receptor beta chains follows, all from one sample in a study of shared clonotypes between healthy human individuals. The assay was immunoSEQ multiplex PCR, and TCRdb's table has in-frame clones only and misses some. The data hold millions of clones, with approximately 90% observed a single time. Sequenced input: naive CD4+ T cells sorted from blood. Receptor source: a man aged 18 to 35 in good health. The CDR3 runs from the conserved cysteine through the conserved F or W. Each record gives: J gene, V gene, clone size, D gene, CDR3 DNA, CDR3 protein. A D gene is named only where the DNA matches it firmly. The size of a clone is reported for some rows only, either as once, few or many, or as a class for expanded clones.

j_call: TRBJ1-5
v_call: TRBV28
clone_size: once
d_call: -
cdr3_nt: TGTGCCAGCTCCCCTAGGGGTGGGCCCCAGCATTTT
cdr3_aa: CASSPRGGPQHF

j_call: TRBJ2-5
v_call: TRBV27
clone_size: -
d_call: -
cdr3_nt: TGTGCCAGCCGGAATACAGCGGAAGAGACCCAGTACTTC
cdr3_aa: CASRNTAEETQYF

j_call: TRBJ2-5
v_call: TRBV5-4
clone_size: -
d_call: TRBD2
cdr3_nt: TGTGCCAGCAGCACGGGACTAGCGGGGGGGCAAGAGACCCAGTACTTC
cdr3_aa: CASSTGLAGGQETQYF

j_call: TRBJ1-6
v_call: TRBV28
clone_size: -
d_call: -
cdr3_nt: TGTGCCAGCAGTTTATCCAGCTATAATTCACCCCTCCACTTT
cdr3_aa: CASSLSSYNSPLHF

j_call: TRBJ2-7
v_call: TRBV28
clone_size: -
d_call: -
cdr3_nt: TGTGCCAGCAGTGTGCAGGACTACGAGCAGTACTTC
cdr3_aa: CASSVQDYEQYF

j_call: TRBJ2-1
v_call: TRBV18
clone_size: -
d_call: -
cdr3_nt: TGTGCCAGCTCACCACCGGTCGGACAGAGCTCCTACAATGAGCAGTTCTTC
cdr3_aa: CASSPPVGQSSYNEQFF

j_call: TRBJ2-2
v_call: TRBV2
clone_size: -
d_call: -
cdr3_nt: TGTGCCAGCAGGTACGCGGACACCGGGGAGCTGTTTTTT
cdr3_aa: CASRYADTGELFF

j_call: TRBJ2-2
v_call: TRBV10-3
clone_size: -
d_call: -
cdr3_nt: TGTGCCACAGGCTCGCAGGGCGGCCGAACCGGGGAGCTGTTTTTT
cdr3_aa: CATGSQGGRTGELFF

j_call: TRBJ1-5
v_call: TRBV30
clone_size: few
d_call: TRBD1
cdr3_nt: TGTGCCTGGAGGGGACAGGGGGCGGGTCAGCCCCAGCATTTT
cdr3_aa: CAWRGQGAGQPQHF

j_call: TRBJ2-3
v_call: TRBV11-2
clone_size: -
d_call: -
cdr3_nt: TGTGCCAGCAGCTTAGTTTGGGGTCCACACGATACGCAGTATTTT
cdr3_aa: CASSLVWGPHDTQYF

j_call: TRBJ2-3
v_call: TRBV2
clone_size: -
d_call: -
cdr3_nt: TGTGCCAGCAGGGCAGGACAAGCCTATACGCAGTATTTT
cdr3_aa: CASRAGQAYTQYF

j_call: TRBJ1-1
v_call: TRBV2
clone_size: -
d_call: -
cdr3_nt: TGTGCCAACGCCTACAGGGCGAACACTGAAGCTTTCTTT
cdr3_aa: CANAYRANTEAFF

j_call: TRBJ1-4
v_call: TRBV5-6
clone_size: -
d_call: -
cdr3_nt: TGTGCCAGCAGTGCCCGGGCCCGGGGGAATGAAAAACTGTTTTTT
cdr3_aa: CASSARARGNEKLFF

j_call: TRBJ2-2
v_call: TRBV29-1
clone_size: -
d_call: -
cdr3_nt: TGCAGCGTCGGCTACCCCACCGGGGAGCTGTTTTTT
cdr3_aa: CSVGYPTGELFF

j_call: TRBJ2-2
v_call: TRBV27
clone_size: -
d_call: -
cdr3_nt: TGTGCCAGTCGTACGCGACTAACCAACACCGGGGAGCTGTTTTTT
cdr3_aa: CASRTRLTNTGELFF

j_call: TRBJ1-2
v_call: TRBV18
clone_size: -
d_call: TRBD1
cdr3_nt: TGTGCCAGCTCACCACCGGGACAGGATAACTATGGCTACACCTTC
cdr3_aa: CASSPPGQDNYGYTF

j_call: TRBJ1-1
v_call: TRBV4-1
clone_size: -
d_call: -
cdr3_nt: TGCGCCAGCAGCCAAGGACCCGGGTTGAACACTGAAGCTTTCTTT
cdr3_aa: CASSQGPGLNTEAFF

j_call: TRBJ2-7
v_call: TRBV10-3
clone_size: -
d_call: -
cdr3_nt: TGTGCCATCAATGGCGGGGACCCCTACGAGCAGTACTTC
cdr3_aa: CAINGGDPYEQYF

j_call: TRBJ2-1
v_call: TRBV7-2
clone_size: few
d_call: TRBD2
cdr3_nt: TGTGCCAGCCGGACTAGCGGGTACGTTTCGTCCTATGAGCAGTTCTTC
cdr3_aa: CASRTSGYVSSYEQFF

j_call: TRBJ1-5
v_call: TRBV6-5
clone_size: -
d_call: TRBD1
cdr3_nt: TGTGCCAGCAGCCGACAGGGCCTCGGCAATCAGCCCCAGCATTTT
cdr3_aa: CASSRQGLGNQPQHF

j_call: TRBJ2-2
v_call: TRBV29-1
clone_size: -
d_call: -
cdr3_nt: TGCAGCGTTGGTGCCAGCTCCATCGGGGAGCTGTTTTTT
cdr3_aa: CSVGASSIGELFF

j_call: TRBJ2-5
v_call: TRBV19
clone_size: -
d_call: TRBD2
cdr3_nt: TGTGCCACCAAACCCAGCGGGGGGGCCTGGGGTGAGACCCAGTACTTC
cdr3_aa: CATKPSGGAWGETQYF

j_call: TRBJ2-1
v_call: TRBV7-9
clone_size: -
d_call: -
cdr3_nt: TGTGCCAGCAGCACTGGCGGCAGCTCCTACAATGAGCAGTTCTTC
cdr3_aa: CASSTGGSSYNEQFF

j_call: TRBJ2-7
v_call: TRBV7-8
clone_size: -
d_call: -
cdr3_nt: TGTGCCAGCAGCTTAGGGGGGTGGGAAATCCCCTACGAGCAGTACTTC
cdr3_aa: CASSLGGWEIPYEQYF

j_call: TRBJ2-1
v_call: TRBV9
clone_size: -
d_call: TRBD1
cdr3_nt: TGTGCCAGCAGCCCTCCCGGGACAGGGATTTACAATGAGCAGTTCTTC
cdr3_aa: CASSPPGTGIYNEQFF

j_call: TRBJ2-1
v_call: TRBV4-1
clone_size: -
d_call: -
cdr3_nt: TGCGCCAGCAGCCAAGATGGCTGGGAGGACTCCTACAATGAGCAGTTCTTC
cdr3_aa: CASSQDGWEDSYNEQFF

j_call: TRBJ2-5
v_call: TRBV7-2
clone_size: -
d_call: -
cdr3_nt: TGTGCCAGCAGATTATCGGGCAGCCAAGAGACCCAGTACTTC
cdr3_aa: CASRLSGSQETQYF

j_call: TRBJ2-3
v_call: TRBV10-2
clone_size: -
d_call: -
cdr3_nt: TGCGCCAGCAGTGAGTGGGCGAACAAGGACACAGATACGCAGTATTTT
cdr3_aa: CASSEWANKDTDTQYF

j_call: TRBJ2-5
v_call: TRBV5-1
clone_size: -
d_call: -
cdr3_nt: TGCGCCAGCAGCTTGGAAGGAGGTAACCAAGAGACCCAGTACTTC
cdr3_aa: CASSLEGGNQETQYF

j_call: TRBJ1-3
v_call: TRBV5-1
clone_size: -
d_call: -
cdr3_nt: TGCGCCAGCAGCTTGGACGTGGGTTCGGGCGGAAACACCATATATTTT
cdr3_aa: CASSLDVGSGGNTIYF

j_call: TRBJ1-5
v_call: TRBV4-3
clone_size: -
d_call: -
cdr3_nt: TGCGCCAGCAGCCAAGATCCGAATAGCAATCAGCCCCAGCATTTT
cdr3_aa: CASSQDPNSNQPQHF

j_call: TRBJ2-5
v_call: TRBV5-4
clone_size: -
d_call: -
cdr3_nt: TGTGCCAGCAGCTTGGATTCCTCCAGGGAGACCCAGTACTTC
cdr3_aa: CASSLDSSRETQYF

j_call: TRBJ1-3
v_call: TRBV6-5
clone_size: once
d_call: -
cdr3_nt: TGTGCCAGCAGCCCGGGGATTTCTGGAAACACCATATATTTT
cdr3_aa: CASSPGISGNTIYF

j_call: TRBJ2-2
v_call: TRBV4-2
clone_size: -
d_call: -
cdr3_nt: TGTGCCAGCAGCCAAGATAGACTAAGGGCGAACACCGGGGAGCTGTTTTTT
cdr3_aa: CASSQDRLRANTGELFF

j_call: TRBJ2-1
v_call: TRBV7-2
clone_size: -
d_call: TRBD2
cdr3_nt: TGTGCCAGCAGCTTAGTATCCGGGACTAGCGTCGATGAGCAGTTCTTC
cdr3_aa: CASSLVSGTSVDEQFF

j_call: TRBJ2-1
v_call: TRBV19
clone_size: -
d_call: -
cdr3_nt: TGTGCCAGTAGTATAAGGGCAGTACTTACGAGCTCCTACAATGAGCAGTTCTTC
cdr3_aa: CASSIRAVLTSSYNEQFF

j_call: TRBJ1-2
v_call: TRBV2
clone_size: -
d_call: -
cdr3_nt: TGTGCCAGCAGTTTCAAAACAGGCTATGGCTACACCTTC
cdr3_aa: CASSFKTGYGYTF

j_call: TRBJ2-2
v_call: TRBV19
clone_size: -
d_call: -
cdr3_nt: TGTGCCAGTAAACAATCGACTGGCAGCACCGGGGAGCTGTTTTTT
cdr3_aa: CASKQSTGSTGELFF

j_call: TRBJ2-7
v_call: TRBV28
clone_size: -
d_call: -
cdr3_nt: TGTGCCAGCACCCCAAGCGGCAGGGTCTACGAGCAGTACTTC
cdr3_aa: CASTPSGRVYEQYF

j_call: TRBJ1-2
v_call: TRBV5-1
clone_size: -
d_call: TRBD1
cdr3_nt: TGCGCCAGCAGCTTGATGACAGGGGGCAATAATGGCTACACCTTC
cdr3_aa: CASSLMTGGNNGYTF

j_call: TRBJ2-1
v_call: TRBV5-1
clone_size: -
d_call: -
cdr3_nt: TGCGCCAGCAGCTTACCGAGGACCGGCAGCTCCTACAATGAGCAGTTCTTC
cdr3_aa: CASSLPRTGSSYNEQFF

j_call: TRBJ1-2
v_call: TRBV4-1
clone_size: -
d_call: -
cdr3_nt: TGCGCCAGCAGCCAGTTTCACGGCTACACCTTC
cdr3_aa: CASSQFHGYTF

j_call: TRBJ2-5
v_call: TRBV6-1
clone_size: -
d_call: -
cdr3_nt: TGTGCCAGCAGTGAAGAACTGGGAGGGACCCAGTACTTC
cdr3_aa: CASSEELGGTQYF

j_call: TRBJ2-7
v_call: TRBV11-1
clone_size: -
d_call: -
cdr3_nt: TGTGCCAGCAGCCCCACCGCTGGGGTCTCCTACGAGCAGTACTTC
cdr3_aa: CASSPTAGVSYEQYF

j_call: TRBJ2-5
v_call: TRBV29-1
clone_size: -
d_call: -
cdr3_nt: TGCAGCGGCGAACGTAAAACGGAGACCCAGTACTTC
cdr3_aa: CSGERKTETQYF

j_call: TRBJ1-2
v_call: TRBV6-6
clone_size: -
d_call: -
cdr3_nt: TGTGCCAGCAATATACAGGGTACGACCTATGGCTACACCTTC
cdr3_aa: CASNIQGTTYGYTF

j_call: TRBJ1-2
v_call: TRBV27
clone_size: -
d_call: TRBD1
cdr3_nt: TGTGCCAGCAGCACCTCTGACAGGGGGCAAGGCTACACCTTC
cdr3_aa: CASSTSDRGQGYTF

j_call: TRBJ1-5
v_call: TRBV1
clone_size: -
d_call: -
cdr3_nt: TGCACCAGCAGCCAAGTTCCGGGACAGGGCTACCAGCCCCAGCATTTT
cdr3_aa: CTSSQVPGQGYQPQHF

j_call: TRBJ2-2
v_call: TRBV7-9
clone_size: once
d_call: -
cdr3_nt: TGTGCCAGCAGCTTAAATCTCAGGGCCGGGGAGCTGTTTTTT
cdr3_aa: CASSLNLRAGELFF

j_call: TRBJ2-1
v_call: TRBV6-4
clone_size: -
d_call: -
cdr3_nt: TGTGCCAGGGGCTCGTCGGGGTTAGATAGTGAGCAGTTCTTC
cdr3_aa: CARGSSGLDSEQFF

j_call: TRBJ1-6
v_call: TRBV6-5
clone_size: -
d_call: -
cdr3_nt: TGTGCCAGCAGTTACCAAGGACAGTCGGCACCCCTCCACTTT
cdr3_aa: CASSYQGQSAPLHF

j_call: TRBJ1-3
v_call: TRBV5-6
clone_size: -
d_call: -
cdr3_nt: TGTGCCAGCAGCTCCTTAAACTCTGGAAACACCATATATTTT
cdr3_aa: CASSSLNSGNTIYF

j_call: TRBJ2-1
v_call: TRBV4-1
clone_size: -
d_call: TRBD1
cdr3_nt: TGCGCCAGCAGCCCTCGGGCCGGGACAGTAGCCAATGAGCAGTTCTTC
cdr3_aa: CASSPRAGTVANEQFF

j_call: TRBJ2-3
v_call: TRBV4-3
clone_size: -
d_call: -
cdr3_nt: TGCGCCAGCAGCCAAGCTTCACTAGGCGCGGATACGCAGTATTTT
cdr3_aa: CASSQASLGADTQYF

j_call: TRBJ2-7
v_call: TRBV7-2
clone_size: -
d_call: TRBD1
cdr3_nt: TGTGCCAGCAGCTTAGCAGGACAGGGTTCCCACGAGCAGTACTTC
cdr3_aa: CASSLAGQGSHEQYF